The next 15 T cell receptor beta chains were all read from a single sample in a study of T cells in Graves' hyperthyroidism and ophthalmopathy. The source material, RNA transcripts, was used to amplify TCR beta CDR3 regions. First-round RT-PCR of the TCR CDR3 relied on the HTBI primer set. TCRdb re-analysed the multiplex PCR reads in MiXCR, keeping a single row per CDR3 protein. Of roughly 700,000 distinct CDR3 sequences in the sample, around 15% are singletons; the top ten hold about a tenth. Material for sequencing was blood. These receptors all stem from a woman under 30 with Graves' hyperthyroidism.

This clonotype appeared many times. The gene calls are TRBV12-3 or TRBV12-4 and TRBJ2-1, with 11 bases aligning to TRBD2. The CDR3 is 15 amino acids. V dropped 6 bases and J dropped 3; count of bases not matched to a gene: 4. The CDR3 protein is CASSYTSGGYNEQFF. CDR3 bases: TGTGCCAGCAGCTACACTAGCGGGGGCTACAATGAGCAGTTCTTC.

The gene calls are TRBV20-1 and TRBJ2-7; the D gene is possibly TRBD2 (6 bases). The germline V and J ends were trimmed by 3 bases and 0 bases, with 15 bases remaining between them. CDR1 and CDR2 (germline): DFQATT, SNEGSKA (reference sequence). The CDR3 runs to 15 residues. CDR3 bases: TGCAGTGCTAGTGGTTTGACTAGTCCCTCCTACGAGCAGTACTTC. Protein: CSASGLTSPSYEQYF.

The rearrangement uses TRBV12-3 or TRBV12-4 and TRBJ2-5; D call uncertain. V lost 3 bases and J 3 bases, leaving 8 bases between the germline ends. There are 13 residues in the CDR3. CDR3 residues: CASSFRVEETQYF. CDR3 nucleotides: TGTGCCAGCAGTTTTAGAGTAGAAGAGACCCAGTACTTC.

A word on this clonotype: The CDR3 ends on some other residue instead of the conserved phenylalanine or tryptophan, so this is likely a read error. The chain couples TRBV6-2 or TRBV6-3 to TRBJ1-1; TRBD1 is a possible D gene (5 bases). From germline, CDR1 is MNHEY and CDR2 SVGEGT. This CDR3 has 14 amino acids. V lost 2 bases and J lost 4, with 11 bases in between. The CDR3 region has the DNA TGTGCCAGCAGTTACGGACCTGGGGCCACTGAAGCTTTCTAT. Residues: CASSYGPGATEAFY.

The V call is TRBV29-1, the J call TRBJ2-2; 10 positions agree with TRBD2. J was trimmed by 2 bases and V by 7 bases; bases with no gene match: 13. CDR3 size: 17 residues. Germline assignment: CDR1 SQVTM and CDR2 ANQGSEA. CDR3 region: CSAQYGTSGINTGELFF. CDR3 nucleotides: TGCAGCGCTCAGTACGGAACTAGCGGGATAAACACCGGGGAGCTGTTTTTT.

Many counts were recorded for this clonotype. The chain recombines TRBV6-1 with TRBJ2-7; TRBD1 or TRBD2 may be the D gene (5 bases each). The V gene's germline CDR1 is MNHNS and CDR2 SASEGT. This CDR3 comprises 14 residues. The germline V and J ends were trimmed by 6 bases and 4 bases, with 16 bases remaining between them. CDR3 residues: CASSRGSEQYEQYF. The CDR3 bases are TGTGCCAGCAGCCGGGGCAGCGAACAGTACGAGCAGTACTTC.

This clonotype was seen repeatedly, ten times or more. The rearrangement uses TRBV20-1 and TRBJ2-7, with 10 positions matching TRBD2. V lost 6 bases and J lost 2; bases outside the gene matches: 4. The CDR3 extends over 13 amino acids. Germline CDR1 reads DFQATT; CDR2 reads SNEGSKA (reference sequence). Written as DNA, the CDR3 is TGCAGTGCGCCTAGCGGGAGCCCCTACGAGCAGTACTTC. Translation: CSAPSGSPYEQYF.

This clonotype occurred many times. The rearrangement links TRBV20-1 to TRBJ2-3, with D possibly being TRBD2 (6 bases). V was shortened by 3 bases and J by 4 bases, with 20 bases between the two germline ends. Germline-derived CDR1 and CDR2 are DFQATT and SNEGSKA (reference sequence). The CDR3 has 16 amino acids. The chain's CDR3 is CSASLPSVNDPDTQYF. The DNA of the CDR3 is TGCAGTGCTAGTCTTCCTAGCGTTAACGATCCAGATACGCAGTATTTT.

The sample holds many counts of this clonotype. The rearrangement joins TRBV18 to TRBJ1-2; D remains ambiguous. Germline V gene lookup returns CDR1 KGHSH and CDR2 LQKENI. This CDR3 is 15 amino acids long. Trimming shortened V by 3 bases and J by 4 bases, and 15 bases separated the two germline ends. The CDR3 DNA follows: TGTGCCAGCTCACCTTCAGCGGAGAGGGCCTATGGCTACACCTTC. Residues: CASSPSAERAYGYTF. Combining the CDR3 with reference TRBV18 and TRBJ1-2 gives the whole variable domain NAGVMQNPRHLVRRRGQEARLRCSPMKGHSHVYWYRQLPEEGLKFMVYLQKENIIDESGMPKERFSAEFPKEGPSILRIQQVVRGDSAAYFCASSPSAERAYGYTFGSGTRLTVV.

This clonotype was detected only a few times. The V and J genes are TRBV6-1 and TRBJ2-1, with a weak D call TRBD2 (5 bases). Trimming pared 6 bases from V and 0 bases from J, leaving 12 bases between. The CDR3 consists of 15 residues. Germline CDR1 reads MNHNS; CDR2 reads SASEGT. CDR3 sequence reads: CASSRGAGSYNEQFF. CDR3 DNA sequence: TGTGCCAGCAGCCGAGGCGCGGGCTCCTACAATGAGCAGTTCTTC.

V and J are TRBV18 and TRBJ2-4, with no clear D. The CDR3 runs 15 residues. The ends were cut back, 0 bases at V and 8 bases at J, with 14 bases in the middle. Germline V gene data show CDR1 as KGHSH and CDR2 as LQKENI. The CDR3: CASSPPEPLGYIQYF. The CDR3 bases are TGTGCCAGCTCACCACCGGAACCGTTGGGGTACATTCAGTACTTC.

This clonotype was found a few times. The V call is TRBV19, the J call TRBJ2-4, with no clear D. Germline CDR1 reads LNHDA; CDR2 reads SQIVND (reference sequence). V was trimmed by 1 base and J by 1 base, leaving 11 bases between them. The CDR3 is 16 residues long. The CDR3 spells CASSIVRDGAKNIQYF. The CDR3 DNA reads TGTGCCAGTAGTATAGTAAGGGATGGTGCCAAAAACATTCAGTACTTC. The full variable domain, rest sourced from reference TRBV19 and TRBJ2-4, is DGGITQSPKYLFRKEGQNVTLSCEQNLNHDAMYWYRQDPGQGLRLIYYSQIVNDFQKGDIAEGYSVSREKKESFPLTVTSAQKNPTAFYLCASSIVRDGAKNIQYFGAGTRLSVL.

This clonotype was detected many times. The genes are TRBV12-3 or TRBV12-4 and TRBJ1-1; 7 bases fit TRBD1. CDR3 length: 15 residues. V trimming: 7 bases; J trimming: 1 base; junction bases outside the gene matches: 9. The CDR3 reads CASKTSGGPNTEAFF. In DNA form, the CDR3 reads TGTGCCAGCAAGACATCAGGGGGTCCGAACACTGAAGCTTTCTTT.

This clonotype was counted ten times or more. V and J are TRBV24-1 and TRBJ2-1; TRBD2 matches at 12 bases. CDR3 length: 15 amino acids. The junction had 7 bases not matched to a gene; V was cut back by 4 bases and J by 10 bases. Germline V gene sequence: CDR1 KGHDR, CDR2 SFDVKD. The CDR3 nucleotides read TGTGCCACCAGTGAGCTAGCGGGAGGGCCTGGGGAGCAGTTCTTC. Translating it yields CATSELAGGPGEQFF.

The chain joins TRBV10-2 to TRBJ2-2; no firm D call. The CDR3 is made up of 17 amino acids. The V end lost 1 base, the J end lost 0 bases, and 12 bases lay between the germline ends. Germline V CDR1 and CDR2: WSHSY, SAAADI. The CDR3: CASSEWGLQSNTGELFF. Here the CDR3 DNA reads TGCGCCAGCAGTGAGTGGGGATTGCAGTCGAACACCGGGGAGCTGTTTTTT.